These T cell receptor beta chains were read from a single sample in a study of Ad26.COV2.S vaccination and SARS-CoV-2 variants. Libraries were prepared by immunoSEQ multiplex PCR; TCRdb keeps only in-frame clonotypes and omits some of them. Of about 680,000 clones listed, around 89% were seen once; the top ten hold approximately 1.5%. The starting material was peripheral blood, obtained in a trial of Ad26.COV2.S vaccine versus placebo. These receptors came from a person aged 18-60 years who received the Ad26.COV2.S COVID-19 vaccine or a placebo. Each CDR3 is given with its conserved first and last residue. A D gene is named only where the DNA matches it firmly. Some rows mark clone size as missing; the rest say once, few, many or name a class of expanded clone.

j_call d_call clone_size v_call cdr3_nt cdr3_aa
TRBJ2-7 TRBD1 few TRBV4-2 TGTGCCAGCAGCCGGACCGGGACAGGGGACCCCCCATACGAGCAGTACTTC CASSRTGTGDPPYEQYF
TRBJ2-1 - - TRBV12-5 TGTGCTAGTGGTTTATGGAAAGGGGAGGAGCAGTTCTTC CASGLWKGEEQFF
TRBJ1-6 - few TRBV18 TGTGCCAGCTCACCATCTTGGACCTTGATGGATTCACCCCTCCACTTT CASSPSWTLMDSPLHF
TRBJ2-4 - - TRBV9 TGTGCCAGCAGCACTGATTTGGGAATTCAGTACTTC CASSTDLGIQYF
TRBJ2-7 - - TRBV5-5 TGTGCCAGCAGCTTGTCTGCAGGGTCCCACGAGCAGTACTTC CASSLSAGSHEQYF
TRBJ2-1 - - TRBV5-1 TGCGCCAGCAGCCTCGCCGGGGGAGTGTACAATGAGCAGTTCTTC CASSLAGGVYNEQFF
TRBJ2-5 - once TRBV7-9 TGTGCCAGCAGCCGTAATGACAGGCCGGGGGAGACCCAGTACTTC CASSRNDRPGETQYF
TRBJ2-2 - - TRBV10-3 TGTGCCATCACGCCTCGGGGGACCTTGAACACCGGGGAGCTGTTTTTT CAITPRGTLNTGELFF
TRBJ1-2 - few TRBV27 TGTGCCAGCAGTCCCCAAAACAATAACTATGGCTACACCTTC CASSPQNNNYGYTF
TRBJ1-1 - - TRBV15 TGTGCCACCAGCAGAGATCAAATATCCGCTGAAGCTTTCTTT CATSRDQISAEAFF
TRBJ2-7 - - TRBV10-1 TGCGCCAGCAGTGAGAGCGGGCGCTCCTACGAGCAGTACTTC CASSESGRSYEQYF
TRBJ2-3 TRBD2 - TRBV7-3 TGTGCCAGCAGCCTTACAGGTAGCGGGGGCTACGAGACAGATACGCAGTATTTT CASSLTGSGGYETDTQYF
TRBJ2-1 - - TRBV15 TGTGCCACCAGCAGAGATCGAAATGAGCAGTTCTTC CATSRDRNEQFF
TRBJ2-1 TRBD2 - TRBV10-3 TGTGCCACGTCGTCCGGGACTAGCGGGAGATTAGACAATGAGCAGTTCTTC CATSSGTSGRLDNEQFF
TRBJ1-1 - - TRBV7-9 TGTGCCAGCAGCTGGGGCGGGGTTGGCTCTGAAGCTTTCTTT CASSWGGVGSEAFF
TRBJ1-4 TRBD1 once TRBV7-2 TGTGCCAGCAGCTTAGCGGGGGGGACAGGCGGTGAAAAACTGTTTTTT CASSLAGGTGGEKLFF
TRBJ1-1 TRBD1 - TRBV5-1 TGCGCCAGCAGCTTGGGTCCGGACAGGATTATGAACACTGAAGCTTTCTTT CASSLGPDRIMNTEAFF
TRBJ2-7 - - TRBV19 TGTGCCAGTAGTATTACAGCCTCCTACGAGCAGTACTTC CASSITASYEQYF
TRBJ2-2 - - TRBV7-9 TGTGCCAGCAGCACCCCGGACAACCAAGCGAACACCGGGGAGCTGTTTTTT CASSTPDNQANTGELFF
TRBJ2-1 TRBD1 - TRBV5-1 TGCGCCAGCAGCTTGGACAGGGGCAATGAGCAGTTCTTC CASSLDRGNEQFF
TRBJ1-6 - - TRBV5-5 TGTGCCAGCAGCTTGTTTCTCGATTCACCCCTCCACTTT CASSLFLDSPLHF
TRBJ1-5 - - TRBV24-1 TGTGCCACCAGTGATTGGGGGGGAGAGCCCCAGCATTTT CATSDWGGEPQHF
TRBJ2-1 - once TRBV3-1/TRBV3-2 TGTGCCAGCAGCCAAGCTGGGGGGCTTAATGAGCAGTTCTTC CASSQAGGLNEQFF
TRBJ1-5 - - TRBV19 TGTGCCAGTAGTATATACTTGGACAACGCATTAAAGCCCCAGCATTTT CASSIYLDNALKPQHF
TRBJ2-7 - - TRBV7-2 TGTGCCAGCAGCTTAGGGTTGCGGGAGCAGTACTTC CASSLGLREQYF
TRBJ2-3 TRBD1 - TRBV18 TGTGCCAGCTCACGAGGGACAGCTCCAGATACGCAGTATTTT CASSRGTAPDTQYF
TRBJ2-1 - - TRBV19 TGTGCCAGTTTAAGCCCGAGCTCCTACAATGAGCAGTTCTTC CASLSPSSYNEQFF
TRBJ2-2 - few TRBV2 TGTGCCAGCAAAGGGACACTCTCCGGGGAGCTGTTTTTT CASKGTLSGELFF
TRBJ1-2 - - TRBV6-6 TGTGCCAGCAGTTACTCGGGGAGCAGGGATGGCTACACCTTC CASSYSGSRDGYTF
TRBJ2-3 - - TRBV2 TGTGCCAGCACTTACACCACAGATACGCAGTATTTT CASTYTTDTQYF
TRBJ1-2 TRBD1 - TRBV30 TGTGCCTGGAGTGTACCTAGGACAGGGGTGGACTACACCTTC CAWSVPRTGVDYTF
TRBJ1-1 - - TRBV7-9 TGTGCCAGCAGCTTTGGGGTTACTGAAGCTTTCTTT CASSFGVTEAFF